This T cell receptor (beta chain) was captured by sequencing in a study of T cell repertoires in cytomegalovirus infection. Findings and caveats of the study: What dominated the ex vivo response were HLA-C-restricted CMV-specific TCR beta clonotypes. Cumulative public TCR beta family frequency identified CMV carriers with the relevant HLA.

In TCRdb, the reads were re-called with MiXCR into one record per CDR3 protein. Among 60,000 to 75,000 distinct CDR3 sequences, about 26% were seen once, and the ten largest hold roughly three fifths. The germline gives CDR1 MDHEN, CDR2 SYDVKM. V lost 5 bases to trimming and J lost 4 bases, with 14 bases between them. This CDR3 has 14 amino acids. For this clonotype: The antigen remains unidentified.

The sequencing used CD8+ T cells from cultured PBMCs, collected from culture after CMV antigen stimulation. The rearrangement links TRBV28 to TRBJ1-1; D may be TRBD1 (5 bases). The source is a human donor in good health (CMV status not recorded). Some clones in this sample may be carry-over from other donors' samples. The CDR3 loop reads CASSPRGGGTEAFF. The DNA for the CDR3 is TGTGCCAGCAGTCCGCGGGGGGGGGGCACTGAAGCTTTCTTT.